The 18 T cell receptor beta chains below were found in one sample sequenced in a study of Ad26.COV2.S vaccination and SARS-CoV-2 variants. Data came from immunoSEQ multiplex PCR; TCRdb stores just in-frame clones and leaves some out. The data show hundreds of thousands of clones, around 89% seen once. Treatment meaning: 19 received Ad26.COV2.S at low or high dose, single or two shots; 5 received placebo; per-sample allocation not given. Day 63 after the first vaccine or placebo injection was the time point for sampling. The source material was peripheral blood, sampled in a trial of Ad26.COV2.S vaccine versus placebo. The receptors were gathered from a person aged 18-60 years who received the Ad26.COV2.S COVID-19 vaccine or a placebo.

The chain's CDR3 is CASSDWGAGDEKLFF. The DNA for the CDR3 is TGTGCCAGCAGTGATTGGGGGGCTGGGGATGAAAAACTGTTTTTT. The chain is built from TRBV2 and TRBJ1-4; TRBD1 is a possible D gene (6 bases). Between the trimmed V and J ends, which lost 3 bases and 6 bases, there was a span of 14 bases. The CDR3 runs 15 residues. The germline V gene encodes CDR1 SNHLY and CDR2 FYNNEI.

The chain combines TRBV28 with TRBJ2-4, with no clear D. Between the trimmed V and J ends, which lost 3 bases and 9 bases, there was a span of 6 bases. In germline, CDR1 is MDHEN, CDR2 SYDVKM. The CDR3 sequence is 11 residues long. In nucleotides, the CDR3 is TGTGCCAGCAGTTTCTTTGGCATTCAGTACTTC. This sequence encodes CASSFFGIQYF.

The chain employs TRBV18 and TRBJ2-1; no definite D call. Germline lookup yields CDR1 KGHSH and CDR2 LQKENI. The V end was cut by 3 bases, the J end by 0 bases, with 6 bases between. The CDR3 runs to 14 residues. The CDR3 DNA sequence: TGTGCCAGCTCACCGGCCTTCTCCTACAATGAGCAGTTCTTC. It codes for CASSPAFSYNEQFF.

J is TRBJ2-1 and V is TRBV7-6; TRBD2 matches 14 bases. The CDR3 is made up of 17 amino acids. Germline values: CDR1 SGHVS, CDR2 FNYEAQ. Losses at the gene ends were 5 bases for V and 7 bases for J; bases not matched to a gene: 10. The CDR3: CASSPARTSGRTNEQFF. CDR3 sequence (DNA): TGTGCCAGCAGCCCAGCCCGGACTAGCGGGAGGACGAATGAGCAGTTCTTC.

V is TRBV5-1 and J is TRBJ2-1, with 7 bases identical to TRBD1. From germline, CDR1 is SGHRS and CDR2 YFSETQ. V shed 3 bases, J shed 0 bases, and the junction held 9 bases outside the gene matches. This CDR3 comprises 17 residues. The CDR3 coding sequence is TGCGCCAGCAGCTGGGGGTATAACAGGGGCTCCTACAATGAGCAGTTCTTC. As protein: CASSWGYNRGSYNEQFF.

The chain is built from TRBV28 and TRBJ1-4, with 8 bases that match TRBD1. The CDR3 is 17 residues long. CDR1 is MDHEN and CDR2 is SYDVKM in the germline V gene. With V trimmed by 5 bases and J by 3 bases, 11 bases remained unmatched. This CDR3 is CASSPRQGWGANEKLFF. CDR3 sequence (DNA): TGTGCCAGCAGTCCTAGACAGGGGTGGGGGGCTAATGAAAAACTGTTTTTT.

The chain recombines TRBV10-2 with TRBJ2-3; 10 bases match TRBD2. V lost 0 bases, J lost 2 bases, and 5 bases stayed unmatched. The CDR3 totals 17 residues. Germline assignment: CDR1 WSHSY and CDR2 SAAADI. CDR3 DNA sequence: TGCGCCAGCAGTGAGTCGTGGACTAGCGGATCCACAGATACGCAGTATTTT. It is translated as CASSESWTSGSTDTQYF.

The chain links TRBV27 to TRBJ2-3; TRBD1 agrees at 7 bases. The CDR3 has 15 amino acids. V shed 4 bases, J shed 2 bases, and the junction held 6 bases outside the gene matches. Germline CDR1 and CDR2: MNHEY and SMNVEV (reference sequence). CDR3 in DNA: TGTGCCAGCAGTTACCGGGACAGACACACAGATACGCAGTATTTT. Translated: CASSYRDRHTDTQYF.

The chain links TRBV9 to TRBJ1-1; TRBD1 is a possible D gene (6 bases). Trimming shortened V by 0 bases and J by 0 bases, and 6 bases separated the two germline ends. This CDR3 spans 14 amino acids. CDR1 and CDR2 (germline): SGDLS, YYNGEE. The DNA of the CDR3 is TGTGCCAGCAGCGTAGCAGGGGTGAACACTGAAGCTTTCTTT. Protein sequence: CASSVAGVNTEAFF.

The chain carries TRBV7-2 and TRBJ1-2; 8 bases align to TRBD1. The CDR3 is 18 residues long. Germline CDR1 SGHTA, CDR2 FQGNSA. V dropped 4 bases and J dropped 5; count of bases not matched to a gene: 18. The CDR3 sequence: CASSSIRDRTTVSYGYTF. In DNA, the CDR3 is TGTGCCAGCAGCTCCATACGGGACAGGACGACTGTGAGTTATGGCTACACCTTC.

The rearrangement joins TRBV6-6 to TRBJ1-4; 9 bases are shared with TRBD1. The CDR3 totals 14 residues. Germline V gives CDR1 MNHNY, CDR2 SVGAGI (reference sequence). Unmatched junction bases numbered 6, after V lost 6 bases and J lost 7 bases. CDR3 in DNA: TGTGCCAGCAGAAAAGGGACAGGGCTTGAAAAACTGTTTTTT. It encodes CASRKGTGLEKLFF.

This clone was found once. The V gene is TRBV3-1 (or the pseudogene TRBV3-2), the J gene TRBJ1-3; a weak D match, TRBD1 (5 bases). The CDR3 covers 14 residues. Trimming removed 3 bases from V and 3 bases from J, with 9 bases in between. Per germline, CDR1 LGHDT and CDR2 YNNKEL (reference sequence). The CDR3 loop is CASSHRQNGNTIYF. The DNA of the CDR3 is TGTGCCAGCAGCCATCGACAGAATGGAAACACCATATATTTT.

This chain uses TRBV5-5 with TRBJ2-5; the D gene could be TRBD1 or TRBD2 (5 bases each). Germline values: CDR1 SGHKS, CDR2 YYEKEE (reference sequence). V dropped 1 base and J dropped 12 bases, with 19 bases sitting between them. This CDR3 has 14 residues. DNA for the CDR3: TGTGCCAGCAGCTTGCTGGACACGGGATCGGGCAAGTACTTC. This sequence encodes CASSLLDTGSGKYF. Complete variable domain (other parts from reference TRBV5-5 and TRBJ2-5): DAGVTQSPTHLIKTRGQQVTLRCSPISGHKSVSWYQQVLGQGPQFIFQYYEKEERGRGNFPDRFSARQFPNYSSELNVNALLLGDSALYLCASSLLDTGSGKYFGPGTRLLVL.

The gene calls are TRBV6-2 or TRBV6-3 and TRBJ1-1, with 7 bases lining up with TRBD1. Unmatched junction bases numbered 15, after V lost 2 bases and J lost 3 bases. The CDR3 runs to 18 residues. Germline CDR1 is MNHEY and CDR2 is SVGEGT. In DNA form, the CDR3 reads TGTGCCAGCAGTTACAATTCACTCATTGACAGGGTGGACACTGAAGCTTTCTTT. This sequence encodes CASSYNSLIDRVDTEAFF.

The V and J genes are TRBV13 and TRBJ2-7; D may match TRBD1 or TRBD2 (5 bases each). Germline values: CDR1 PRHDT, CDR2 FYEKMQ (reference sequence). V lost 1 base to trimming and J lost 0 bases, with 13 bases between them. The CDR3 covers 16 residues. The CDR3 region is CASSLVGAGLSYEQYF. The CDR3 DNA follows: TGTGCCAGCAGCTTAGTAGGGGCAGGACTCTCCTACGAGCAGTACTTC.

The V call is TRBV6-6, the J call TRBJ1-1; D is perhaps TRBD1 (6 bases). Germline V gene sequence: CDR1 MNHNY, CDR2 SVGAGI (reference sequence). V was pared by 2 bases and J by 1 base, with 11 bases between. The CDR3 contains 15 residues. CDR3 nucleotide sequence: TGTGCCAGCAGTTACCGAGGGGGAAAGAACACTGAAGCTTTCTTT. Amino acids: CASSYRGGKNTEAFF.

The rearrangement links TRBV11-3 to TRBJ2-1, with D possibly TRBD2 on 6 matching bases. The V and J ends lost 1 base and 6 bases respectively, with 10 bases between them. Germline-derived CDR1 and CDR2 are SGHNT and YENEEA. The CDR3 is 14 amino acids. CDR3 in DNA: TGTGCCAGCAGCTTAGTTGCGGGGAGCAATGAGCAGTTCTTC. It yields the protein CASSLVAGSNEQFF. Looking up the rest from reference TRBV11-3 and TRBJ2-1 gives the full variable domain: EAGVVQSPRYKIIEKKQPVAFWCNPISGHNTLYWYLQNLGQGPELLIRYENEEAVDDSQLPKDRFSAERLKGVDSTLKIQPAELGDSAVYLCASSLVAGSNEQFFGPGTRLTVL.

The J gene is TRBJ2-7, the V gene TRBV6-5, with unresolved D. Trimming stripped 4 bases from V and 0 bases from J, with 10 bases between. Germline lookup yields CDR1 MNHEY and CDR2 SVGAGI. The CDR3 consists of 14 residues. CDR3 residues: CASSLGRTSYEQYF. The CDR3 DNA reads TGTGCCAGCAGTTTGGGAAGGACCTCCTACGAGCAGTACTTC.